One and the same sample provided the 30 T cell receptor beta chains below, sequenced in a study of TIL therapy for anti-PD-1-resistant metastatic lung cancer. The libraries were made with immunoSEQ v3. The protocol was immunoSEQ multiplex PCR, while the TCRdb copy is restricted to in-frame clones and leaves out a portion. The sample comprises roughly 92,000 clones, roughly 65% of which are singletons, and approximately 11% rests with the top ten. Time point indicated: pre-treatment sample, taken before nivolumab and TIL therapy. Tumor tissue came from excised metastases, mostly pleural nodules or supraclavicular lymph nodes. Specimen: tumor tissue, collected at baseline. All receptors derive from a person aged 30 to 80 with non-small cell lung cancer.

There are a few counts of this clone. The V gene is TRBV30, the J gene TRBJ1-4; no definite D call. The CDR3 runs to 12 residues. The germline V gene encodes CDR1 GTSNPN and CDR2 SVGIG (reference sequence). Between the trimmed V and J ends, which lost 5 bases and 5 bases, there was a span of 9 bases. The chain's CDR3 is CAWERLNEKLFF. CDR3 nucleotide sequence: TGTGCCTGGGAACGTTTGAATGAAAAACTGTTTTTT.

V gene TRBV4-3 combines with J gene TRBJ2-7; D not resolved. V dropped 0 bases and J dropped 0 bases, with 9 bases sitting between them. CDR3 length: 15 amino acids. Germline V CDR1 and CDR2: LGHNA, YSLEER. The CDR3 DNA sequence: TGCGCCAGCAGCCAAGATCTAGTAGGCTCCTACGAGCAGTACTTC. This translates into CASSQDLVGSYEQYF.

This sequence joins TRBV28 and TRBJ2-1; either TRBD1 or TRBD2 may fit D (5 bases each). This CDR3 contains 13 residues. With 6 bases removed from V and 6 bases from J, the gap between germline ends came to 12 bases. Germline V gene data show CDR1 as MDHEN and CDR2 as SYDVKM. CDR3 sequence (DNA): TGTGCCAGCAGGACAGCAGGGAGCAATGAGCAGTTCTTC. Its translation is CASRTAGSNEQFF.

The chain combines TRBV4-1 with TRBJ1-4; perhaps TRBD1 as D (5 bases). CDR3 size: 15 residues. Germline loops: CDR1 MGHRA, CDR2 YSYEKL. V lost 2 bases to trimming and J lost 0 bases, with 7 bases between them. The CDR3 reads CASSQTGATNEKLFF. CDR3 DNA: TGCGCCAGCAGCCAAACAGGCGCAACTAATGAAAAACTGTTTTTT.

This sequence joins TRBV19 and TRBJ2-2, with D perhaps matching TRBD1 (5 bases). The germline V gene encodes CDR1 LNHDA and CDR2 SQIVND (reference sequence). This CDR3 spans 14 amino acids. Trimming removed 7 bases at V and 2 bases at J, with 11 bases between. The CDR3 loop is CASMRQINTGELFF. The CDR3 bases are TGTGCCAGTATGCGACAGATTAACACCGGGGAGCTGTTTTTT.

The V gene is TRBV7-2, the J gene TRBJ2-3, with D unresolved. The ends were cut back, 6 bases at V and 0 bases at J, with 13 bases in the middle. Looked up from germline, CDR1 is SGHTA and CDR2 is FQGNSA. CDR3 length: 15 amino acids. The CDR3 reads CASRGWASSTDTQYF. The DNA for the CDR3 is TGTGCCAGCAGGGGATGGGCCTCTAGCACAGATACGCAGTATTTT.

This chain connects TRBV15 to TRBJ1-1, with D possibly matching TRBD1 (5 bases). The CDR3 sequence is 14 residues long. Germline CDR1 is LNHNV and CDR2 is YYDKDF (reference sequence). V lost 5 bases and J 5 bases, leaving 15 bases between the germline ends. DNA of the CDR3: TGTGCCACCAGCCCCCAGGGTGGTCGGACTGAAGCTTTCTTT. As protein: CATSPQGGRTEAFF.

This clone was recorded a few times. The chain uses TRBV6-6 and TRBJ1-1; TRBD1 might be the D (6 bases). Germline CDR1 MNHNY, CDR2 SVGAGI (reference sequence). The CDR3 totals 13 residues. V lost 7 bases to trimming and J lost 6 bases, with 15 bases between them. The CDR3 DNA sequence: TGTGCCAGCACCCGAACAGGGCGCGCTGAAGCTTTCTTT. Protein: CASTRTGRAEAFF.

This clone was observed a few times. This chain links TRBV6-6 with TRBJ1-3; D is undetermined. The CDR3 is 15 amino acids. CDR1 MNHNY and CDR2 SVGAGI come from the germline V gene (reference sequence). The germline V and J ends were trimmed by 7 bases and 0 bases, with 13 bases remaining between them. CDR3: CASNPLLLSGNTIYF. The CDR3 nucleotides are TGTGCCAGCAACCCACTGCTTCTCTCTGGAAACACCATATATTTT.

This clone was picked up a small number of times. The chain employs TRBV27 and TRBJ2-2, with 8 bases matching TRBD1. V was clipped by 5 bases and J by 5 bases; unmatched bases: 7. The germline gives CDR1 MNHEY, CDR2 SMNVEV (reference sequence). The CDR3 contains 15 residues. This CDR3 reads CASSPWTGLTGELFF. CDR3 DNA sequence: TGTGCCAGCAGTCCGTGGACAGGGCTAACCGGGGAGCTGTTTTTT.

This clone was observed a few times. CDR3 in amino acids: CATSRGTENEQYF. The CDR3, as DNA: TGTGCCACCAGCAGAGGGACAGAAAACGAGCAGTACTTC. The V gene is TRBV15, the J gene TRBJ2-7; perhaps TRBD1 as D (6 bases). The CDR3 is made up of 13 amino acids. Trimming cost V 1 base and J 5 bases, with 9 bases left between them. From germline, CDR1 is LNHNV and CDR2 YYDKDF (reference sequence).

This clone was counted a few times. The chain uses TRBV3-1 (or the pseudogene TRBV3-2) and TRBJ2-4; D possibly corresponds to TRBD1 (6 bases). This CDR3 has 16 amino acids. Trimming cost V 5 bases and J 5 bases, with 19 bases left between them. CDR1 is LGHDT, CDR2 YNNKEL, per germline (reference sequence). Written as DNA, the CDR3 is TGTGCCAGCAGCAACCTAAATGACAGGTTCCAAAACATTCAGTACTTC. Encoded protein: CASSNLNDRFQNIQYF.

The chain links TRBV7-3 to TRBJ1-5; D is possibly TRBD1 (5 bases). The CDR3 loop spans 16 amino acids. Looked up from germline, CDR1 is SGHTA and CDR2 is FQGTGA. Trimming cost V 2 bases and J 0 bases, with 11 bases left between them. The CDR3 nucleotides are TGTGCCAGCAGCTTAGGGTCCAGGGTTAGCAATCAGCCCCAGCATTTT. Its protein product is CASSLGSRVSNQPQHF. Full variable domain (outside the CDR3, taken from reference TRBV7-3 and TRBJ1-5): GAGVSQTPSNKVTEKGKYVELRCDPISGHTALYWYRQSLGQGPEFLIYFQGTGAADDSGLPNDRFFAVRPEGSVSTLKIQRTERGDSAVYLCASSLGSRVSNQPQHFGDGTRLSIL.

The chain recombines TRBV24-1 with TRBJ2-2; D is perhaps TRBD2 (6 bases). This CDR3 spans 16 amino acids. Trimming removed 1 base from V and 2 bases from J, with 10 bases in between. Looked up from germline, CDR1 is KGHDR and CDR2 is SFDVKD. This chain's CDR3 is CATSDFLGTNTGELFF. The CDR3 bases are TGTGCCACCAGTGATTTCTTGGGGACTAACACCGGGGAGCTGTTTTTT.

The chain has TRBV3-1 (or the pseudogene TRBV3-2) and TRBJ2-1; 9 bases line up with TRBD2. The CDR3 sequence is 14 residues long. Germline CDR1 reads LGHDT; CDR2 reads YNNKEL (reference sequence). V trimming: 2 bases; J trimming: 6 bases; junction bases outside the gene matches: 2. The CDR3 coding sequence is TGTGCCAGCAGCCAACTAGCGGGACCCAATGAGCAGTTCTTC. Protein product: CASSQLAGPNEQFF.

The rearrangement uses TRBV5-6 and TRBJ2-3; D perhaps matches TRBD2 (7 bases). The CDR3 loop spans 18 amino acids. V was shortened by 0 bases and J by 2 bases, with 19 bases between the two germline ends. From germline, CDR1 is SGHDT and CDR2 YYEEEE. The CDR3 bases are TGTGCCAGCAGCTTGGGCTTTGTGGGGGGGCCCTCCACAGATACGCAGTATTTT. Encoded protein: CASSLGFVGGPSTDTQYF.

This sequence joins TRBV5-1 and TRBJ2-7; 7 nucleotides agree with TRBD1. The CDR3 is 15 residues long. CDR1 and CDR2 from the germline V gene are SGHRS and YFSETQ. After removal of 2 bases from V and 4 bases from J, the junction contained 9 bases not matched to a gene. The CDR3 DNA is TGCGCCAGCAGCTTTTCAGGGGGTAGTGGATACGAGCAGTACTTC. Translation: CASSFSGGSGYEQYF.

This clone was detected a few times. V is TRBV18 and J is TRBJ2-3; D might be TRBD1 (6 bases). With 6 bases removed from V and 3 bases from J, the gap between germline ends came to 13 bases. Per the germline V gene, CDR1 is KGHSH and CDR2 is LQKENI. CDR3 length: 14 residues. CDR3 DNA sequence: TGTGCCAGCTCCCAGCGGACAGAAACAGATACGCAGTATTTT. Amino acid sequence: CASSQRTETDTQYF.

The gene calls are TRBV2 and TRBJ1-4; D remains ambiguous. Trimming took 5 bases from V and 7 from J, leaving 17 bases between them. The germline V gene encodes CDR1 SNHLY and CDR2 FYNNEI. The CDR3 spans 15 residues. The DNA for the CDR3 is TGTGCCAGCAGTAAGGCGGGCAGATATGCTGAAAAACTGTTTTTT. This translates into CASSKAGRYAEKLFF. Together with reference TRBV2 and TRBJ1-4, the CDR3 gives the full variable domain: EPEVTQTPSHQVTQMGQEVILRCVPISNHLYFYWYRQILGQKVEFLVSFYNNEISEKSEIFDDQFSVERPDGSNFTLKIRSTKLEDSAMYFCASSKAGRYAEKLFFGSGTQLSVL.

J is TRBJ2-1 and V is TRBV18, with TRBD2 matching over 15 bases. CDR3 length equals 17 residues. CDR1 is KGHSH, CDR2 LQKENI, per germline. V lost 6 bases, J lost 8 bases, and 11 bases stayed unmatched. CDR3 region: CASSLLPGLAGGYEQFF. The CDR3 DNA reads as TGTGCCAGCTCCCTCCTCCCGGGACTAGCGGGAGGTTATGAGCAGTTCTTC.

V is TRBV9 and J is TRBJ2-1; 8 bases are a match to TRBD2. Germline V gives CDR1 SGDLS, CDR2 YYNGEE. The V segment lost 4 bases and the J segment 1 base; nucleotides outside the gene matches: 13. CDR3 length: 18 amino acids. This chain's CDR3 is CASSKGVGTSGSYNEQFF. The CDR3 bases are TGTGCCAGCAGCAAGGGGGTTGGTACTAGCGGATCCTACAATGAGCAGTTCTTC. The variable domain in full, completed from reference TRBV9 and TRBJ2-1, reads DSGVTQTPKHLITATGQRVTLRCSPRSGDLSVYWYQQSLDQGLQFLIQYYNGEERAKGNILERFSAQQFPDLHSELNLSSLELGDSALYFCASSKGVGTSGSYNEQFFGPGTRLTVL.

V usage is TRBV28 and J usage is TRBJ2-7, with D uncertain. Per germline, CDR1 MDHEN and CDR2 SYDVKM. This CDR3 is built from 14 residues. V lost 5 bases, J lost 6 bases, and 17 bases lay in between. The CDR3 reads CASSPHTLLREQYF. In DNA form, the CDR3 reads TGTGCCAGCAGTCCCCATACCCTTCTTCGCGAGCAGTACTTC.

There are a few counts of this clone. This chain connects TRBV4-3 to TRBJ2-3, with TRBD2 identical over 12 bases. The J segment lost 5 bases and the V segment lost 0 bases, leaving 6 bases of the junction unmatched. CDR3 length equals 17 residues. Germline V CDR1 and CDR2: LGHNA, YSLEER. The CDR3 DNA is TGCGCCAGCAGCCAAGATCTCCCGGGACTAGCGGGAGATACGCAGTATTTT. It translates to CASSQDLPGLAGDTQYF.

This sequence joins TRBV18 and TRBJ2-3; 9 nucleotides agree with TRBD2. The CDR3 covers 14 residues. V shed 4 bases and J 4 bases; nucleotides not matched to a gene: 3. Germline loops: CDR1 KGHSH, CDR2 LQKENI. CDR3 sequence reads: CASSRTSGSDTQYF. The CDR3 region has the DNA TGTGCCAGCTCACGCACTAGCGGGTCAGATACGCAGTATTTT.

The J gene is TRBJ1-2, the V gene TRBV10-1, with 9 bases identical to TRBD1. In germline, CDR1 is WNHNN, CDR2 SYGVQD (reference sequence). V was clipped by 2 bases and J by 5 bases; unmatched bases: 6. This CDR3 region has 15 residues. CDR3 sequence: CASSEGTGSRYGYTF. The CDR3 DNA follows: TGCGCCAGCAGTGAGGGGACAGGGAGTAGGTATGGCTACACCTTC.

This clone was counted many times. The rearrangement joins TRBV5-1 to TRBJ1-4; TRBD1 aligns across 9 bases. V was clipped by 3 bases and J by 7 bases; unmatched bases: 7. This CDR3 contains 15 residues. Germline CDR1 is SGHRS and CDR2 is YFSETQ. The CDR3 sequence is CASSSRGQGAEKLFF. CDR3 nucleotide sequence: TGCGCCAGCAGCTCAAGGGGACAGGGAGCTGAAAAACTGTTTTTT.

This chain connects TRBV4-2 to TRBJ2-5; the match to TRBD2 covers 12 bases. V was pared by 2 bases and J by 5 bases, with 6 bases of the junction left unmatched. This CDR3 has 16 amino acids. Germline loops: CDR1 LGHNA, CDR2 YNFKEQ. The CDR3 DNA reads TGTGCCAGCAGCCAAAGTGCTAGCGGGGGGGCTGAGACCCAGTACTTC. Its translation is CASSQSASGGAETQYF.

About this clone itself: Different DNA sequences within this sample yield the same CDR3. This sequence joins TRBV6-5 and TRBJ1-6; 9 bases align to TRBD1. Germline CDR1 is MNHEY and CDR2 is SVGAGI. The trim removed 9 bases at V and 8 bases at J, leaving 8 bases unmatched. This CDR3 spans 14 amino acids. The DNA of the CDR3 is TGTGCCAGTAGGCCTAGACAGGGGGATTCACCCCTCCACTTT. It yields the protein CASRPRQGDSPLHF.

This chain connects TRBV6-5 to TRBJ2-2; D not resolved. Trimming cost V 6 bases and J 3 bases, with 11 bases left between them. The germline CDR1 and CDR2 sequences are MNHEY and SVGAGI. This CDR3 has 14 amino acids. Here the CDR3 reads CASRGNSDTGELFF. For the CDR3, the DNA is TGTGCCAGCAGAGGGAACTCGGACACCGGGGAGCTGTTTTTT.

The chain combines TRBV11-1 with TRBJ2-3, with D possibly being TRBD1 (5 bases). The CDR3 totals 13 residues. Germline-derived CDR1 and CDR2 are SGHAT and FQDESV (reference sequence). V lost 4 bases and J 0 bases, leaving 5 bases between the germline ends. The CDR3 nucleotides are TGTGCCAGCAGCTGGACAAGCACAGATACGCAGTATTTT. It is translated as CASSWTSTDTQYF.